The following is a T cell receptor beta chain sequence with its context. As yet, its antigen is unknown. The sample belongs to a study of cytomegalovirus exposure and HLA in healthy donors. Regarding the study as a whole: A missense variant in DCLRE1C was later tied to TCR beta V- and J-gene trimming.

The CDR3 covers 16 residues. CDR1 SEHNR and CDR2 FQNEAQ come from the germline V gene (reference sequence). The V end lost 1 base, the J end lost 0 bases, and 7 bases lay between the germline ends. The PCR employed 60 Vbeta primers together with 13 Jbeta primers. Only in-frame clones appear in the TCRdb table, and some are missing; sequencing was by immunoSEQ multiplex PCR. The data show roughly 150,000 clones, with around 80% seen just once and roughly 1.5% held by the top ten. The receptor was derived from a young woman in good health and CMV-seronegative. The sequencing input was PBMCs. The J gene is TRBJ2-6, the V gene TRBV7-9; maybe TRBD2 (5 bases). DNA of the CDR3: TGTGCCAGCAGCTTAGTGGGGAGCTCTGGGGCCAACGTCCTGACTTTC. As protein: CASSLVGSSGANVLTF.